The rows below give T cell receptor beta chains drawn from one sample of a study of T-cell memory formation after mild COVID-19. MiXCR was run by TCRdb on the 5' RACE reads, yielding one entry per CDR3 protein. The repertoire holds about 200,000 distinct CDR3 sequences, with approximately 10% as singletons. Material: PBMCs or a T cell subset sorted from them (not recorded which). These receptors were obtained from a man between 18 and 35 years old who had mild COVID-19 (a few samples of this study predate the infection). Cell type and time point are not known. The CDR3 runs from the conserved cysteine through the conserved F or W. Each record gives: J gene, clone size, V gene, CDR3 protein. Clone size is shown for a subset of rows, as once, few, many or a class of expanded clone.

>TRBJ1-2|many|TRBV7-3
CASSQSGGYGYTF
>TRBJ2-3|.|TRBV28
CASLTLTRGGTGTDTQYF
>TRBJ1-6|many|TRBV5-1
CASSNQGHNSPLHF
>TRBJ2-5|many|TRBV5-6
CASSLRLGETQYF
>TRBJ2-1|few|TRBV5-1
CASSFSGLYYNEQFF
>TRBJ2-3|.|TRBV7-9
CASGWSSSTDTQYF
>TRBJ1-5|few|TRBV12-3/TRBV12-4
CASSFNRGNQPQHF
>TRBJ1-1|many|TRBV7-3
CASSLMGTGAGGTEAFF
>TRBJ2-5|few|TRBV20-1
CSAPTLPETQYF
>TRBJ2-2|few|TRBV12-3/TRBV12-4
CATRQGQGSTGELFF
>TRBJ1-4|.|TRBV7-9
CASSLQGASEKLFF
>TRBJ1-1|.|TRBV5-1
CASSLATGTVNTEAFF
>TRBJ2-1|many|TRBV6-2/TRBV6-3
CASSRQGPPNNEQFF
>TRBJ1-4|few|TRBV4-3
CASSQESDEKLFF
>TRBJ2-3|few|TRBV20-1
CSAPGLALGTDTQYF
>TRBJ1-4|few|TRBV2
CASRDRGYTGPNEKLFF
>TRBJ2-1|many|TRBV7-2
CASNPRLGQDEQFF
>TRBJ2-3|.|TRBV7-2
CASSPPRGGGDTQYF
>TRBJ2-3|many|TRBV5-1
CASSLTPSTDTQYF
>TRBJ2-1|few|TRBV7-3
CASSYDRSSYNEQFF
>TRBJ1-2|.|TRBV5-5
CASSKTGPPNYGYTF
>TRBJ1-2|.|TRBV29-1
CSAGTGGSNYGYTF
>TRBJ2-1|many|TRBV10-3
CAISESPGQGSPYNEQFF
>TRBJ1-2|.|TRBV28
CASSLAGHPNYGYTF
>TRBJ2-3|.|TRBV7-2
CASSLRSNTQYF
>TRBJ1-4|.|TRBV20-1
CSASSYNEKLFF
>TRBJ1-6|.|TRBV7-2
CASSLAVDGWGPLHF
>TRBJ1-1|many|TRBV28
CASRAGTMNTEAFF
>TRBJ1-2|few|TRBV5-1
CASSLSPKDGYTF
>TRBJ2-1|few|TRBV3-1
CASSLHSKDNEQFF
>TRBJ1-1|many|TRBV18
CASSPNTEAFF
>TRBJ2-3|few|TRBV25-1
CASTLGRADTQYF
>TRBJ1-6|.|TRBV5-4
CASSLGSRVSNSPLHF
>TRBJ2-3|few|TRBV4-3
CASSQPGTSGGGTDTQYF
>TRBJ2-1|few|TRBV5-1
CASSLSGGPSNEQFF
>TRBJ2-5|many|TRBV5-1
CASSGTGTSGSETQYF
>TRBJ2-2|.|TRBV6-5
CASTYGSGIHTGELFF